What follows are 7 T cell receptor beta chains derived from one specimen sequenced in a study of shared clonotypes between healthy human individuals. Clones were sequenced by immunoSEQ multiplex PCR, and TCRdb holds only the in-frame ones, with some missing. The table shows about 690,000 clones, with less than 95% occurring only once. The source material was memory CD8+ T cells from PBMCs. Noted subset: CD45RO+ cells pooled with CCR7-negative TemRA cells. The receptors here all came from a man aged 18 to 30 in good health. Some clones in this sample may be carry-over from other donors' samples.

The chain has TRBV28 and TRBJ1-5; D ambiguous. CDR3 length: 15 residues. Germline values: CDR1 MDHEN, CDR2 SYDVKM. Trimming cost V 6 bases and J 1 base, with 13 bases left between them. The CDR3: CASSPDSASNQPQHF. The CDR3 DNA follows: TGTGCCAGCAGCCCTGACTCCGCGAGCAATCAGCCCCAGCATTTT. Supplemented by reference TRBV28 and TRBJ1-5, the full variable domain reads DVKVTQSSRYLVKRTGEKVFLECVQDMDHENMFWYRQDPGLGLRLIYFSYDVKMKEKGDIPEGYSVSREKKERFSLILESASTNQTSMYLCASSPDSASNQPQHFGDGTRLSIL.

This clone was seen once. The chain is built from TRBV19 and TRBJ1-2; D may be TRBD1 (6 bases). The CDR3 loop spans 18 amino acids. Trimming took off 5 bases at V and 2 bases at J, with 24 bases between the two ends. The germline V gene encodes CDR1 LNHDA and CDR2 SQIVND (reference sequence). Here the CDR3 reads CASSDPDSPLPHNYGYTF. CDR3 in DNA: TGTGCCAGTAGTGACCCGGACAGCCCTTTACCCCACAACTATGGCTACACCTTC.

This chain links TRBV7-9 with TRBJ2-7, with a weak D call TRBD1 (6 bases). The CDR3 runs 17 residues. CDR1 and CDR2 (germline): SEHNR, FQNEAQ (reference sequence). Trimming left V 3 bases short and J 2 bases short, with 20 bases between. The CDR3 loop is CASSFPLYETGTYEQYF. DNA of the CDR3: TGTGCCAGCAGCTTTCCGTTATATGAGACAGGCACCTACGAGCAGTACTTC.

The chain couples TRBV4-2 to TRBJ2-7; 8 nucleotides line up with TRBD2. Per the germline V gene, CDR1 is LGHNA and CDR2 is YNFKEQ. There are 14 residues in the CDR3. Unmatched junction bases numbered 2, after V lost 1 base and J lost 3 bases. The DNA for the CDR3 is TGTGCCAGCAGCCAAGGGACTAGCAGCTACGAGCAGTACTTC. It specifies CASSQGTSSYEQYF.

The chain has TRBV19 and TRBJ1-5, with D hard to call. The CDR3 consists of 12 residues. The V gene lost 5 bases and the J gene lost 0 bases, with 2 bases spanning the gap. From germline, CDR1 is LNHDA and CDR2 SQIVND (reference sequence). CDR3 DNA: TGTGCCAGTAGTTATAGCAATCAGCCCCAGCATTTT. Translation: CASSYSNQPQHF.

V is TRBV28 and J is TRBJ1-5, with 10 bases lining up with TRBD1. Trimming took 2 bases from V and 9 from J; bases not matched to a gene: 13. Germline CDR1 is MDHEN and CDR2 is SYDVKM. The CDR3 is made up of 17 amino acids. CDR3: CASSLEVGWDRGSPQHF. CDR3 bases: TGTGCCAGCAGTTTAGAGGTTGGTTGGGACAGGGGATCGCCCCAGCATTTT.

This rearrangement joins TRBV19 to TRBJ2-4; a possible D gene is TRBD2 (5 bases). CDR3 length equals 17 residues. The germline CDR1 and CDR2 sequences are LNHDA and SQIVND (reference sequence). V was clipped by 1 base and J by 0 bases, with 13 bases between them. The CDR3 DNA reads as TGTGCCAGTAGTATAGGCCGAGGGCCTCTAGCCAAAAACATTCAGTACTTC. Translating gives CASSIGRGPLAKNIQYF.